This entry lists 25 T cell receptor beta chains sequenced from one sample in a study of T cells in tumors after PD-1 blockade. Assay used: immunoSEQ multiplex PCR; TCRdb lists only in-frame clones, some missing. The sample gives 55,000 to 65,000 clones, about four fifths of which show up once; 13% is in the top ten. The sample here was PBMCs, taken before anti-PD-1 treatment. The receptors derive from a human donor with basal cell carcinoma.

This chain joins TRBV5-1 and TRBJ2-5; possible D gene TRBD1, 6 bases. Germline V gene data show CDR1 as SGHRS and CDR2 as YFSETQ. The CDR3 covers 15 residues. V lost 0 bases to trimming and J lost 4 bases, with 13 bases between them. The CDR3 region has the DNA TGCGCCAGCAGCTTGGGAGGACAGCGATCAGAGACCCAGTACTTC. It codes for CASSLGGQRSETQYF. Combining the CDR3 with reference TRBV5-1 and TRBJ2-5 gives the whole variable domain KAGVTQTPRYLIKTRGQQVTLSCSPISGHRSVSWYQQTPGQGLQFLFEYFSETQRNKGNFPGRFSGRQFSNSRSEMNVSTLELGDSALYLCASSLGGQRSETQYFGPGTRLLVL.

This clone appeared a single time. V and J are TRBV6-2 or TRBV6-3 and TRBJ2-3; 7 bases map to TRBD2. V was pared by 2 bases and J by 2 bases, with 4 bases of the junction left unmatched. Germline V gene sequence: CDR1 MNHEY, CDR2 SVGEGT. This CDR3 comprises 15 residues. The CDR3, as DNA: TGTGCCAGCAGTTACGGCGGGGGAAACACAGATACGCAGTATTTT. Amino acids: CASSYGGGNTDTQYF.

The V call is TRBV19, the J call TRBJ2-7; possibly TRBD1 for D (5 bases). V lost 2 bases to trimming and J lost 2 bases, with 10 bases between them. This CDR3 is 14 amino acids long. The germline CDR1 and CDR2 sequences are LNHDA and SQIVND (reference sequence). CDR3 nucleotides: TGTGCCAGTAGTATACTTCCAGGGACCTACGAGCAGTACTTC. Translating it yields CASSILPGTYEQYF.

V gene TRBV29-1 combines with J gene TRBJ2-5, with D possibly matching TRBD1 (5 bases). The CDR3 totals 11 residues. Per germline, CDR1 SQVTM and CDR2 ANQGSEA. Trimming cost V 4 bases and J 9 bases, with 12 bases left between them. This CDR3 is CSVVTGAPQYF. DNA for the CDR3: TGCAGCGTTGTGACTGGGGCTCCCCAGTACTTC. The complete variable domain, with remaining parts taken from reference TRBV29-1 and TRBJ2-5, reads SAVISQKPSRDICQRGTSLTIQCQVDSQVTMMFWYRQQPGQSLTLIATANQGSEATYESGFVIDKFPISRPNLTFSTLTVSNMSPEDSSIYLCSVVTGAPQYFGPGTRLLVL.

The V call is TRBV13, the J call TRBJ1-1; D is unresolved. Germline V CDR1 and CDR2: PRHDT, FYEKMQ (reference sequence). The CDR3 has 14 residues. V gave up 6 bases and J gave up 4 bases, with 15 bases separating them. As DNA, the CDR3 is TGTGCCAGCAGAGAGTTAAGTTCGCCCACTGAAGCTTTCTTT. It specifies CASRELSSPTEAFF.

This chain joins TRBV5-1 and TRBJ1-3; D unclear. Deletions cut 2 bases from V and 0 bases from J, with 24 bases between. The CDR3 is made up of 20 amino acids. CDR1 SGHRS and CDR2 YFSETQ come from the germline V gene. The CDR3 sequence: CASSLSGGNLRSLSGNTIYF. The CDR3 region has the DNA TGCGCCAGCAGCTTATCCGGTGGAAATCTCCGGTCTCTCTCTGGAAACACCATATATTTT.

The chain recombines TRBV5-1 with TRBJ1-3; D unresolved. The CDR3 length is 15 residues. Germline V gene lookup returns CDR1 SGHRS and CDR2 YFSETQ. Trimming took off 4 bases at V and 0 bases at J, with 11 bases between the two ends. CDR3 sequence reads: CASSLDGNSGNTIYF. The DNA for the CDR3 is TGCGCCAGCAGCCTGGACGGAAACTCTGGAAACACCATATATTTT.

The rearrangement links TRBV3-1 (or the pseudogene TRBV3-2) to TRBJ1-2; D is undetermined. CDR3 length equals 12 residues. The germline V gene encodes CDR1 LGHDT and CDR2 YNNKEL (reference sequence). Trimming took off 0 bases at V and 7 bases at J, with 6 bases between the two ends. The CDR3 DNA follows: TGTGCCAGCAGCCAAGAGTGGGGTGGCTACACCTTC. Protein product: CASSQEWGGYTF.

The chain couples TRBV6-6 to TRBJ1-3; the D is unclear. V lost 6 bases, J lost 3 bases, and 12 bases lay in between. Germline CDR1 MNHNY, CDR2 SVGAGI (reference sequence). The CDR3 runs 14 residues. CDR3 sequence: CASRNLGYGNTIYF. The CDR3 DNA is TGTGCCAGCAGGAATTTAGGCTATGGAAACACCATATATTTT.

The rearrangement links TRBV11-3 to TRBJ1-1, with D tentatively TRBD1 (5 bases). The CDR3 runs 15 residues. V was trimmed by 0 bases and J by 4 bases, leaving 12 bases between them. Germline CDR1 SGHNT, CDR2 YENEEA. The CDR3 sequence: CASSLEAGGGTEAFF. The CDR3 DNA is TGTGCCAGCAGCTTAGAAGCGGGTGGGGGCACTGAAGCTTTCTTT.

The J gene is TRBJ1-3, the V gene TRBV5-4, with D unclear. The V end lost 2 bases, the J end lost 0 bases, and 15 bases lay between the germline ends. The CDR3 runs to 17 residues. The germline CDR1 and CDR2 sequences are SGHNT and YYREEE (reference sequence). The DNA for the CDR3 is TGTGCCAGCAGCTTTGCTGGTCCACCAGGCTCTGGAAACACCATATATTTT. This translates into CASSFAGPPGSGNTIYF. The entire variable domain, with the rest obtained from reference TRBV5-4 and TRBJ1-3, is as follows: ETGVTQSPTHLIKTRGQQVTLRCSSQSGHNTVSWYQQALGQGPQFIFQYYREEENGRGNFPPRFSGLQFPNYSSELNVNALELDDSALYLCASSFAGPPGSGNTIYFGEGSWLTVV.

The V call is TRBV5-6, the J call TRBJ2-5; the D gene is possibly TRBD1 (6 bases). Germline assignment: CDR1 SGHDT and CDR2 YYEEEE. V was shortened by 4 bases and J by 1 base, with 14 bases between the two germline ends. This CDR3 spans 15 amino acids. The CDR3 sequence: CASSLNGQFQETQYF. The CDR3 nucleotides are TGTGCCAGCAGCCTAAACGGACAGTTCCAAGAGACCCAGTACTTC.

The chain links TRBV6-5 to TRBJ1-1, with D perhaps TRBD1 (5 bases). The CDR3 length is 12 residues. The V gene's germline CDR1 is MNHEY and CDR2 SVGAGI. V dropped 0 bases and J dropped 11 bases, with 10 bases sitting between them. The CDR3 nucleotides read TGTGCCAGCAGTTACTCGGGGCCAGATGCTTTCTTT. This translates into CASSYSGPDAFF.

The chain combines TRBV6-5 with TRBJ2-3, with a tentative D call TRBD2 (7 bases). V was pared by 5 bases and J by 2 bases, with 11 bases between. The CDR3 has 14 residues. Germline lookup yields CDR1 MNHEY and CDR2 SVGAGI. CDR3 region: CASSTGGHTDTQYF. DNA for the CDR3: TGTGCCAGCAGTACGGGGGGACACACAGATACGCAGTATTTT.

The genes are TRBV10-1 and TRBJ2-7; 7 bases fit TRBD2. The CDR3 totals 13 residues. Losses at the gene ends were 4 bases for V and 6 bases for J; bases not matched to a gene: 6. Germline loops: CDR1 WNHNN, CDR2 SYGVQD (reference sequence). CDR3 in amino acids: CASSAKTSSEQYF. In DNA form, the CDR3 reads TGCGCCAGCAGTGCGAAGACTAGCTCCGAGCAGTACTTC.

The rearrangement links TRBV6-5 to TRBJ1-2; D ambiguous. This CDR3 is built from 15 residues. The V and J ends lost 6 bases and 7 bases respectively, with 21 bases between them. CDR1 is MNHEY and CDR2 is SVGAGI in the germline V gene. DNA of the CDR3: TGTGCCAGCAGGTCGAGTGAAGTCCCTGTGGGTGGCTACACCTTC. Translation: CASRSSEVPVGGYTF.

There are a few counts of this clone. The rearrangement joins TRBV2 to TRBJ1-1; D not resolved. Trimming took off 6 bases at V and 6 bases at J, with 20 bases between the two ends. In germline, CDR1 is SNHLY, CDR2 FYNNEI. The CDR3 is 15 amino acids. The CDR3 DNA reads TGTGCCAGCAGACCCTTTATAGAGGGTGGGGCTGAAGCTTTCTTT. This sequence encodes CASRPFIEGGAEAFF.

The chain joins TRBV6-2 or TRBV6-3 to TRBJ1-1; D is perhaps TRBD1 (6 bases). This CDR3 region has 15 residues. Looked up from germline, CDR1 is MNHEY and CDR2 is SVGEGT. The ends were cut back, 2 bases at V and 0 bases at J, with 10 bases in the middle. Here the CDR3 DNA reads TGTGCCAGCAGTTACCAGGGGACAATGAACACTGAAGCTTTCTTT. Protein: CASSYQGTMNTEAFF.

The chain joins TRBV29-1 to TRBJ1-1, with D possibly matching TRBD1 (6 bases). The V end lost 6 bases, the J end lost 1 base, and 12 bases lay between the germline ends. This CDR3 spans 13 amino acids. Looked up from germline, CDR1 is SQVTM and CDR2 is ANQGSEA. The CDR3 DNA sequence: TGCAGCGTAGTTACAGGGCAGAACACTGAAGCTTTCTTT. It encodes CSVVTGQNTEAFF.

The chain joins TRBV6-5 to TRBJ2-7; D gene uncertain. Trimming pared 4 bases from V and 2 bases from J, leaving 6 bases between. This CDR3 region has 12 residues. The germline V gene encodes CDR1 MNHEY and CDR2 SVGAGI. CDR3 region: CASSSGTYEQYF. Written as DNA, the CDR3 is TGTGCCAGCAGTTCTGGGACCTACGAGCAGTACTTC.

This chain uses TRBV6-5 with TRBJ1-3; D is unresolved. The V gene's germline CDR1 is MNHEY and CDR2 SVGAGI. This CDR3 contains 14 residues. The V and J ends lost 5 bases and 2 bases respectively, with 10 bases between them. The CDR3 nucleotides are TGTGCCAGCAGTATCAGGAACGCTGGAAACACCATATATTTT. Its translation: CASSIRNAGNTIYF.

The chain employs TRBV2 and TRBJ1-1; the D is unclear. The V gene's germline CDR1 is SNHLY and CDR2 FYNNEI. This CDR3 spans 12 amino acids. V lost 4 bases, J lost 5 bases, and 8 bases lay in between. The CDR3 reads CASSGGRTEAFF. CDR3 coding DNA: TGTGCCAGCAGTGGCGGACGGACTGAAGCTTTCTTT.

The CDR3 DNA is TGCAGCGTTGAAGATAACAGGGGGGGCACGAATGAGCAGTTCTTC. This translates into CSVEDNRGGTNEQFF. The chain is built from TRBV29-1 and TRBJ2-1; D possibly corresponds to TRBD1 (8 bases). Germline lookup yields CDR1 SQVTM and CDR2 ANQGSEA. This CDR3 contains 15 residues. The ends were cut back, 0 bases at V and 7 bases at J, with 16 bases in the middle.

The chain links TRBV3-1 (or the pseudogene TRBV3-2) to TRBJ2-7, with a tentative D call TRBD1 (6 bases). Germline CDR1 LGHDT, CDR2 YNNKEL (reference sequence). The CDR3 loop spans 13 amino acids. Trimming shortened V by 1 base and J by 7 bases, and 11 bases separated the two germline ends. The DNA of the CDR3 is TGTGCCAGCAGCCAAGCCCCTGACAGGGAGCAGTACTTC. Translation: CASSQAPDREQYF.

CDR3 in amino acids: CASSLDGTSVNSNQPQHF. In DNA, the CDR3 is TGTGCCAGCAGCTTGGACGGGACAAGTGTGAATAGCAATCAGCCCCAGCATTTT. The chain couples TRBV5-6 to TRBJ1-5; a possible D gene is TRBD1 (6 bases). Germline V gene lookup returns CDR1 SGHDT and CDR2 YYEEEE. The ends were cut back, 0 bases at V and 0 bases at J, with 16 bases in the middle. The CDR3 sequence is 18 residues long.